The 30 T cell receptor beta chains presented below share a single source sample, sequenced in a study of regulatory T cells in long-lasting Graves disease. Combining iRepertoire HTBI primers with Arm-PCR of CDR3 regions, the authors built TCR beta libraries. TCRdb independently ran MiXCR on the multiplex PCR reads; one entry per CDR3 protein. The sample contains around 500,000 distinct CDR3 sequences, around an eighth of which appear only once. Time point defined: newly diagnosed GD, antithyroid drugs for less than 3 months. PBMC-derived RNA was used for the TCR library. This sample was also put to use in a study of T cells in Graves' hyperthyroidism and ophthalmopathy.

The starting material was peripheral blood mononuclear cells (PBMCs), obtained at new diagnosis, from a patient treated with antithyroid drugs. These receptors came from a man aged 25-40 years with Graves disease.

In its sample, this clonotype was seen many times. The chain employs TRBV9 and TRBJ2-2; 8 bases are a match to TRBD2. The CDR3 is made up of 18 amino acids. Unmatched junction bases numbered 12, after V lost 4 bases and J lost 1 base. CDR1 is SGDLS, CDR2 YYNGEE, per germline. In DNA form, the CDR3 reads TGTGCCAGCAGCCCCGCGTCCAGAAGCGGGAGGAACACCGGGGAGCTGTTTTTT. Translated, it gives CASSPASRSGRNTGELFF.

The chain couples TRBV5-1 to TRBJ1-2; 9 bases are shared with TRBD1. The length of the CDR3 is 14 residues. Germline values: CDR1 SGHRS, CDR2 YFSETQ. Trimming at V came to 0 bases and at J to 8 bases, leaving 5 bases not matched to a gene. This CDR3 is CASSLEQGARGYTF. CDR3 in DNA: TGCGCCAGCAGCTTGGAACAGGGGGCGAGGGGCTACACCTTC.

This clonotype was detected ten times or more. The chain carries TRBV10-3 and TRBJ2-5; D possibly corresponds to TRBD2 (6 bases). Germline V CDR1 and CDR2: ENHRY, SYGVKD. Trimming left V 7 bases short and J 5 bases short, with 17 bases between. The CDR3 totals 14 residues. CDR3 in DNA: TGTGCCATCACCCCGGAGAGTAGCGGCGAGACCCAGTACTTC. It codes for CAITPESSGETQYF.

The chain combines TRBV7-2 with TRBJ2-1, with D perhaps assigned TRBD1 or TRBD2 (5 bases each). The CDR3 runs to 13 residues. Trimming left V 5 bases short and J 7 bases short, with 12 bases between. Germline V gives CDR1 SGHTA, CDR2 FQGNSA. CDR3 bases: TGTGCCAGCAGCGGGGGTCCTTGGAATGAGCAGTTCTTC. Its translation is CASSGGPWNEQFF. Complete variable domain (other parts from reference TRBV7-2 and TRBJ2-1): GAGVSQSPSNKVTEKGKDVELRCDPISGHTALYWYRQSLGQGLEFLIYFQGNSAPDKSGLPSDRFSAERTGGSVSTLTIQRTQQEDSAVYLCASSGGPWNEQFFGPGTRLTVL.

The rearrangement links TRBV2 to TRBJ2-2; tentatively, D is TRBD2 (5 bases). The V end was cut by 11 bases, the J end by 9 bases, with 16 bases between. Germline assignment: CDR1 SNHLY and CDR2 FYNNEI. The CDR3 has 12 residues. CDR3 coding DNA: TGTGCCGGGGTTGAGGGTTCCAGGGAGCTGTTTTTT. It specifies CAGVEGSRELFF.

This clonotype appeared many times. The chain has TRBV11-2 and TRBJ2-1, with 12 bases that match TRBD2. Germline V gene lookup returns CDR1 SGHAT and CDR2 FQNNGV. With 6 bases clipped from V and 4 bases from J, the junction kept 1 base outside the gene matches. This CDR3 is 14 amino acids long. The chain's CDR3 is CASSGLAGYNEQFF. CDR3 bases: TGTGCCAGCAGTGGACTAGCGGGATACAATGAGCAGTTCTTC.

This clonotype was observed a handful of times. The CDR3 region is CASSRGTSSRELQETQYF. DNA of the CDR3: TGTGCCAGCTCACGCGGGACTAGCAGTAGGGAATTGCAGGAGACCCAGTACTTC. The chain uses TRBV18 and TRBJ2-1; 9 nucleotides match TRBD2. The DNA end is more similar to TRBJ2-5, so the J call may be wrong. Germline-derived CDR1 and CDR2 are KGHSH and LQKENI. CDR3 length: 18 residues.

This clonotype was seen ten or more times. The chain combines TRBV28 with TRBJ2-3, with TRBD2 matching over 8 bases. The germline CDR1 and CDR2 sequences are MDHEN and SYDVKM. The CDR3 has 15 residues. V dropped 4 bases and J dropped 3; count of bases not matched to a gene: 6. In DNA, the CDR3 is TGTGCCAGCAGTTCCCCGAGCGGGAGTACAGATACGCAGTATTTT. Protein sequence: CASSSPSGSTDTQYF.

This clonotype was found many times. This chain connects TRBV13 to TRBJ2-2; D remains unclear. Germline CDR1 and CDR2: PRHDT and FYEKMQ (reference sequence). V was pared by 5 bases and J by 3 bases, with 7 bases between. CDR3 length: 13 residues. The CDR3 spells CASSVRDTGELFF. The DNA for the CDR3 is TGTGCCAGCAGCGTCCGGGACACCGGGGAGCTGTTTTTT.

This clonotype was seen at least ten times. The CDR3 coding sequence is TGTGCCAGCAGCTTGGATGCATTTGGTGATACGCAGTATTTT. Amino acid sequence: CASSLDAFGDTQYF. This chain joins TRBV5-6 and TRBJ2-3; D not resolved. Trimming pared 0 bases from V and 6 bases from J, leaving 11 bases between. CDR1 and CDR2 from the germline V gene are SGHDT and YYEEEE. This CDR3 has 14 amino acids.

A few counts support this clonotype. The chain links TRBV5-1 to TRBJ2-7, with a tentative D call TRBD2 (6 bases). This CDR3 comprises 14 residues. Trimming removed 5 bases at V and 6 bases at J, with 18 bases between. Per the germline V gene, CDR1 is SGHRS and CDR2 is YFSETQ. This CDR3 is CASRQGRDGGEQYF. CDR3 DNA: TGCGCCAGCAGACAAGGACGTGACGGGGGCGAGCAGTACTTC.

The table lists this clonotype with a few counts. The V and J genes are TRBV4-1 and TRBJ2-3; D is ambiguous. The CDR3 runs 14 residues. The V and J ends lost 5 bases and 2 bases respectively, with 11 bases between them. Germline values: CDR1 MGHRA, CDR2 YSYEKL. Here the CDR3 DNA reads TGCGCCAGCAGCTCCCGGACCCTCACAGATACGCAGTATTTT. Translating gives CASSSRTLTDTQYF.

The chain recombines TRBV6-5 with TRBJ2-7; perhaps TRBD2 as D (6 bases). CDR3 length equals 14 residues. CDR1 is MNHEY, CDR2 SVGAGI, per germline. V lost 0 bases, J lost 5 bases, and 11 bases lay in between. In nucleotides, the CDR3 is TGTGCCAGCAGTTACTCGGAGGGTATCGACGAGCAGTACTTC. Its protein product is CASSYSEGIDEQYF.

This clonotype has ten or more counts. The chain is built from TRBV6-1 and TRBJ1-5; 10 bases align to TRBD1. With V trimmed by 6 bases and J by 5 bases, 1 base remained unmatched. Germline CDR1 and CDR2: MNHNS and SASEGT. The CDR3 sequence is 13 residues long. The CDR3 loop is CASSGTGDQPQHF. CDR3 bases: TGTGCCAGCAGCGGGACAGGGGATCAGCCCCAGCATTTT.

The chain employs TRBV7-9 and TRBJ2-1; 8 bases map to TRBD2. V dropped 2 bases and J dropped 5; count of bases not matched to a gene: 17. This CDR3 has 19 residues. Per the germline V gene, CDR1 is SEHNR and CDR2 is FQNEAQ (reference sequence). CDR3 sequence (DNA): TGTGCCAGCAGCTTAAAAGGGTGGCTAGTGGCTAGCGGGCACAATGAGCAGTTCTTC. This gives the protein CASSLKGWLVASGHNEQFF.

Many counts were recorded for this clonotype. The chain combines TRBV27 with TRBJ2-1; the match to TRBD2 covers 10 bases. This CDR3 comprises 17 residues. After removal of 5 bases from V and 8 bases from J, the junction contained 15 bases not matched to a gene. CDR1 and CDR2 (germline): MNHEY, SMNVEV (reference sequence). CDR3 DNA sequence: TGTGCCAGCAGTCCCACTCGGACTAGCGGAAGACTCGATGAGCAGTTCTTC. It is translated as CASSPTRTSGRLDEQFF.

The sample holds many counts of this clonotype. The V gene is TRBV3-1, the J gene TRBJ1-6, with 11 bases aligning to TRBD1. V lost 4 bases, J lost 6 bases, and 2 bases stayed unmatched. Germline CDR1 and CDR2: LGHDT and YNNKEL (reference sequence). The CDR3 totals 15 residues. This CDR3 reads CASSPGQGANSPLHF. Written as DNA, the CDR3 is TGTGCCAGCAGCCCCGGACAGGGGGCTAATTCACCCCTCCACTTT. The whole variable domain, filled in from reference TRBV3-1 and TRBJ1-6, reads DTAVSQTPKYLVTQMGNDKSIKCEQNLGHDTMYWYKQDSKKFLKIMFSYNNKELIINETVPNRFSPKSPDKAHLNLHINSLELGDSAVYFCASSPGQGANSPLHFGNGTRLTVT.

This clonotype was found many times. V and J are TRBV10-3 and TRBJ1-1; no reliable D call. The germline V gene encodes CDR1 ENHRY and CDR2 SYGVKD. V shed 4 bases and J shed 2 bases, with 8 bases lying between them. CDR3 length equals 13 residues. In DNA form, the CDR3 reads TGTGCCATCAGTGGTGGAGGAAACACTGAAGCTTTCTTT. It specifies CAISGGGNTEAFF.

There are many counts of this clonotype. This chain links TRBV12-3 or TRBV12-4 with TRBJ2-7; D unresolved. Trimming removed 4 bases from V and 4 bases from J, with 11 bases in between. CDR3 length: 13 residues. DNA of the CDR3: TGTGCCAGCAGTTGGACGGAGAAGTACGAGCAGTACTTC. This encodes CASSWTEKYEQYF.

This clonotype was detected ten times or more. The chain has TRBV27 and TRBJ2-3; 7 bases align to TRBD1. The CDR3 is 16 residues long. After removal of 5 bases from V and 0 bases from J, the junction contained 8 bases not matched to a gene. The V gene's germline CDR1 is MNHEY and CDR2 SMNVEV (reference sequence). CDR3 loop: CASSPTGVLSTDTQYF. CDR3 sequence (DNA): TGTGCCAGCAGTCCAACAGGGGTCCTCAGCACAGATACGCAGTATTTT.

This clonotype was observed at least ten times. The chain combines TRBV15 with TRBJ2-7; 7 nucleotides align to TRBD2. Germline V CDR1 and CDR2: LNHNV, YYDKDF (reference sequence). Trimming removed 2 bases from V and 5 bases from J; junction bases left unmatched: 9. The CDR3 spans 15 residues. CDR3: CATSRPMDRGDEQYF. The CDR3, as DNA: TGTGCCACCAGCAGACCGATGGACCGGGGGGACGAGCAGTACTTC.

In this sample, this clonotype turned up a few times. The chain combines TRBV30 with TRBJ2-5; tentative D call: TRBD1 (6 bases). CDR1 and CDR2 from the germline V gene are GTSNPN and SVGIG (reference sequence). This CDR3 is 12 amino acids long. V was trimmed by 3 bases and J by 4 bases, leaving 9 bases between them. The CDR3 bases are TGTGCCTGGAGGTACAGGGCAGAGACCCAGTACTTC. Protein: CAWRYRAETQYF.

This clonotype has a handful of counts. The chain is built from TRBV9 and TRBJ2-7; 9 positions match TRBD1. The CDR3 is 18 residues long. Germline V CDR1 and CDR2: SGDLS, YYNGEE. V was pared by 4 bases and J by 5 bases, with 19 bases of the junction left unmatched. The CDR3 DNA reads as TGTGCCAGCAGCCCGAGAGGACAGGGGAGCCACTCTGACCACGAGCAGTACTTC. Protein product: CASSPRGQGSHSDHEQYF.

The chain uses TRBV27 and TRBJ2-2; no firm D call. The V end lost 10 bases, the J end lost 5 bases, and 20 bases lay between the germline ends. Germline CDR1 is MNHEY and CDR2 is SMNVEV (reference sequence). The CDR3 length is 15 residues. CDR3 sequence (DNA): TGTGCCATCCAACGGACCCCCGGTAGGACCGGGGAGCTGTTTTTT. This gives the protein CAIQRTPGRTGELFF.

As concerns this clonotype: This may be a read error, as it is one base from a much larger clone. This rearrangement joins TRBV12-3 or TRBV12-4 to TRBJ1-3; a possible D gene is TRBD1 (5 bases). The V and J ends lost 6 bases and 6 bases respectively, with 15 bases between them. This CDR3 comprises 14 residues. CDR3 in amino acids: CASRHRGRLNTIYF. In DNA form, the CDR3 reads TGTGCCAGCAGGCACCGGGGCAGACTAAACACCATATATTTT.

This clonotype was seen ten or more times. This sequence joins TRBV2 and TRBJ2-5, with TRBD2 matching over 7 bases. The CDR3 consists of 14 residues. V gave up 4 bases and J gave up 1 base; unmatched junction bases: 3. Per germline, CDR1 SNHLY and CDR2 FYNNEI. CDR3 in amino acids: CASSGGGGQETQYF. The DNA for the CDR3 is TGTGCCAGCAGTGGGGGCGGGGGCCAAGAGACCCAGTACTTC. The full variable domain, rest sourced from reference TRBV2 and TRBJ2-5, is EPEVTQTPSHQVTQMGQEVILRCVPISNHLYFYWYRQILGQKVEFLVSFYNNEISEKSEIFDDQFSVERPDGSNFTLKIRSTKLEDSAMYFCASSGGGGQETQYFGPGTRLLVL.

A remark on this clonotype: This could be a read error, since a much larger clone is one nucleotide away. The chain carries TRBV5-1 and TRBJ1-4; D is unresolved. This CDR3 spans 14 amino acids. CDR1 is SGHRS and CDR2 is YFSETQ in the germline V gene. Trimming took off 1 base at V and 7 bases at J, with 11 bases between the two ends. The CDR3 coding sequence is TGCGCCAGCAGCTTGAGGCAGTCGGTTGAAAAACTGTTTTTT. Translation: CASSLRQSVEKLFF.

A few counts support this clonotype. The gene calls are TRBV30 and TRBJ2-1; D is possibly TRBD1 (5 bases). V was trimmed by 4 bases and J by 3 bases, leaving 10 bases between them. The CDR3 contains 13 residues. Germline CDR1 is GTSNPN and CDR2 is SVGIG (reference sequence). CDR3 sequence reads: CAWNAGIYNEQFF. The CDR3 region has the DNA TGTGCCTGGAACGCAGGGATCTACAATGAGCAGTTCTTC. The variable domain in full, with the rest retrieved from reference TRBV30 and TRBJ2-1, is SQTIHQWPATLVQPVGSPLSLECTVEGTSNPNLYWYRQAAGRGLQLLFYSVGIGQISSEVPQNLSASRPQDRQFILSSKKLLLSDSGFYLCAWNAGIYNEQFFGPGTRLTVL.

As to this clonotype: A read error may explain this, as a much larger clone is one base away. This CDR3 is missing its conserved last phenylalanine or tryptophan, likely due to a read error. This chain links TRBV7-8 with TRBJ2-2, with 7 bases that match TRBD1. The junction had 15 bases not matched to a gene; V was cut back by 5 bases and J by 6 bases. The CDR3 contains 17 residues. Germline lookup yields CDR1 SGHVS and CDR2 FQNEAQ. The chain's CDR3 is CASSPPTRQGRAGELFS. The CDR3, as DNA: TGTGCCAGCAGCCCTCCCACCCGACAGGGAAGGGCCGGGGAGCTGTTTTCT.

There are a few counts of this clonotype. The CDR3: CASSSGRDNEQFF. CDR3 nucleotide sequence: TGTGCCAGCTCATCCGGACGAGACAATGAGCAGTTCTTC. The V gene is TRBV18, the J gene TRBJ2-1; no firm D call. Germline CDR1 and CDR2: KGHSH and LQKENI. The germline V and J ends were trimmed by 5 bases and 5 bases, with 10 bases remaining between them. This CDR3 is 13 amino acids long.